This T cell receptor (beta chain) originates from a study of blood T cells in healthy people across ages. V lost 0 bases and J lost 2; bases outside the gene matches: 5. This CDR3 is 16 amino acids long. Per the germline V gene, CDR1 is MNHNS and CDR2 is SASEGT. A sample-barcoded 5' primer and a J-beta primer mix were used in a second PCR of about 7 to 12 cycles. TCRdb re-called the 5' RACE reads with MiXCR, one entry per CDR3 protein. Here the sample spans 1.5 million to 2 million distinct CDR3 sequences, approximately 30% being singletons. This clonotype was counted only a few times. The sample taken for sequencing was blood. V and J are TRBV6-1 and TRBJ2-5, with 8 bases identical to TRBD2. This receptor was taken from a woman under 40 in good health. CDR3: CASSEAGRGGQETQYF. As DNA, the CDR3 is TGTGCCAGCAGTGAAGCAGGTCGGGGGGGGCAAGAGACCCAGTACTTC.